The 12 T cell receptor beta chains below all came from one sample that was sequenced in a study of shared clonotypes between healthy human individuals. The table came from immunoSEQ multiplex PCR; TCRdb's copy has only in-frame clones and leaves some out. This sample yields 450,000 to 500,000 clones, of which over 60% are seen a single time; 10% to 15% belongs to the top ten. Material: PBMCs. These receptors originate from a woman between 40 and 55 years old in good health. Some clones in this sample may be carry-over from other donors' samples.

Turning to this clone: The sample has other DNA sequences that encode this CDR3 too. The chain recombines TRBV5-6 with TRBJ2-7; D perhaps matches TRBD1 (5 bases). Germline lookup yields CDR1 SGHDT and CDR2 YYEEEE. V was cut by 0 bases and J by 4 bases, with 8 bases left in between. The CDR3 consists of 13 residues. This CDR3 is CASSLVSGYEQYF. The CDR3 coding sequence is TGTGCCAGCAGCTTGGTATCAGGGTACGAGCAGTACTTC.

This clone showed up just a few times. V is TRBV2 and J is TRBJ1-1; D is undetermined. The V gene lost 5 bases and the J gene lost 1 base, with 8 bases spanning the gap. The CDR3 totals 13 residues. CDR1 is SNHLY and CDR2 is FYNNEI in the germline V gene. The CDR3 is CASSFAGNTEAFF. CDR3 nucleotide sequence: TGTGCCAGCAGTTTTGCAGGGAACACTGAAGCTTTCTTT.

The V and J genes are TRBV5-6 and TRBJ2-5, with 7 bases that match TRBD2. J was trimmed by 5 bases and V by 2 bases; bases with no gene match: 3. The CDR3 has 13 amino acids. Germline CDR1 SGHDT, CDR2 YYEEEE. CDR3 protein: CASSLAGRETQYF. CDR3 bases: TGTGCCAGCAGCTTAGCGGGACGGGAGACCCAGTACTTC.

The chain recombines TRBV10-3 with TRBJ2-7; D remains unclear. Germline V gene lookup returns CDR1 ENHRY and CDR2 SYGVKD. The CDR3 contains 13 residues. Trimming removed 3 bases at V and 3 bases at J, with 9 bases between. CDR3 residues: CAISDKGYYEQYF. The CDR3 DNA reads TGTGCCATCAGTGATAAGGGTTACTACGAGCAGTACTTC.

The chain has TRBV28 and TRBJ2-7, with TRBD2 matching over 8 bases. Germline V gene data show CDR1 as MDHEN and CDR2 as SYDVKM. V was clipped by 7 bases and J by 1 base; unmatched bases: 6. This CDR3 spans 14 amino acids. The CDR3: CASTSAGASYEQYF. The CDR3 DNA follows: TGTGCCAGCACCTCAGCGGGAGCATCCTACGAGCAGTACTTC. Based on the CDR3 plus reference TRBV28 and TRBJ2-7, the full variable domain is DVKVTQSSRYLVKRTGEKVFLECVQDMDHENMFWYRQDPGLGLRLIYFSYDVKMKEKGDIPEGYSVSREKKERFSLILESASTNQTSMYLCASTSAGASYEQYFGPGTRLTVT.

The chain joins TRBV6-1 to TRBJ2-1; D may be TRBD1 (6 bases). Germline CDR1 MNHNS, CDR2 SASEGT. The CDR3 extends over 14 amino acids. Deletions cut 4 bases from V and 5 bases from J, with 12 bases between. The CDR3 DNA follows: TGTGCCAGCAGTGCCAGGACAGAGAACAATGAGCAGTTCTTC. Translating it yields CASSARTENNEQFF.

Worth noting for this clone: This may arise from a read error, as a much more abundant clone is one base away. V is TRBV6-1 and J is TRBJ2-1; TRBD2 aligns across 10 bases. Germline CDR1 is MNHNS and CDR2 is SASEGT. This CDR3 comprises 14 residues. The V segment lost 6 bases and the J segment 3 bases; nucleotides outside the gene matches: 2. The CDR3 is CASSSSGSYNEQFF. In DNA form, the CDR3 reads TGTGCCAGCAGCTCTAGCGGGAGCTACAATGAGCAGTTCTTC.

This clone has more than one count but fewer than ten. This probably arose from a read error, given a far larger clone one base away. CDR3 protein: CARGYDRSEAFF. The CDR3 bases are TGTGCTAGAGGCTACGACAGATCTGAAGCTTTCTTT. This rearrangement joins TRBV12-5 to TRBJ1-1; maybe TRBD1 (5 bases). This CDR3 contains 12 residues. Germline CDR1 is LGHNT and CDR2 is FRNRAP. The V end was cut by 9 bases, the J end by 6 bases, with 14 bases between.

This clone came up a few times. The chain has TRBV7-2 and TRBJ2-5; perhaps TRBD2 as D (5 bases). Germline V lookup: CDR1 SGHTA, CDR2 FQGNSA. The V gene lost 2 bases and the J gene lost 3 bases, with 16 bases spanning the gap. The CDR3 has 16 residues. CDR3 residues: CASSLILTGKKETQYF. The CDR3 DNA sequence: TGTGCCAGCAGCTTAATCCTTACGGGGAAAAAAGAGACCCAGTACTTC.

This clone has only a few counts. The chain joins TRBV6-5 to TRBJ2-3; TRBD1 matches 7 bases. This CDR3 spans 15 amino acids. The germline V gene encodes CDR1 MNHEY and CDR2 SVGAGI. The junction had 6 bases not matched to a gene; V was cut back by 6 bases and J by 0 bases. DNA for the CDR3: TGTGCCAGCAGCAAGGGACAGACTAGCACAGATACGCAGTATTTT. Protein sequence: CASSKGQTSTDTQYF.

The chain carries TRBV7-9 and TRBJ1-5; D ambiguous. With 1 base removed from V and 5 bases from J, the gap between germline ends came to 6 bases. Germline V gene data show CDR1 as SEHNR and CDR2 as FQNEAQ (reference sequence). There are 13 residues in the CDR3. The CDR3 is CASSLVRDQPQHF. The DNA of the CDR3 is TGTGCCAGCAGCTTAGTCAGAGATCAGCCCCAGCATTTT.

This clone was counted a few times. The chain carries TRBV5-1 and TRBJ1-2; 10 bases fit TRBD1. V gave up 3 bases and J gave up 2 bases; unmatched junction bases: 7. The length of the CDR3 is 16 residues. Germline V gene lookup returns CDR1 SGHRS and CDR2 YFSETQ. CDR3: CASSSTPGQGNYGYTF. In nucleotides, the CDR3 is TGCGCCAGCAGCTCAACCCCGGGACAGGGGAACTATGGCTACACCTTC. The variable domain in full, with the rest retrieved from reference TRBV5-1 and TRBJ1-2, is KAGVTQTPRYLIKTRGQQVTLSCSPISGHRSVSWYQQTPGQGLQFLFEYFSETQRNKGNFPGRFSGRQFSNSRSEMNVSTLELGDSALYLCASSSTPGQGNYGYTFGSGTRLTVV.